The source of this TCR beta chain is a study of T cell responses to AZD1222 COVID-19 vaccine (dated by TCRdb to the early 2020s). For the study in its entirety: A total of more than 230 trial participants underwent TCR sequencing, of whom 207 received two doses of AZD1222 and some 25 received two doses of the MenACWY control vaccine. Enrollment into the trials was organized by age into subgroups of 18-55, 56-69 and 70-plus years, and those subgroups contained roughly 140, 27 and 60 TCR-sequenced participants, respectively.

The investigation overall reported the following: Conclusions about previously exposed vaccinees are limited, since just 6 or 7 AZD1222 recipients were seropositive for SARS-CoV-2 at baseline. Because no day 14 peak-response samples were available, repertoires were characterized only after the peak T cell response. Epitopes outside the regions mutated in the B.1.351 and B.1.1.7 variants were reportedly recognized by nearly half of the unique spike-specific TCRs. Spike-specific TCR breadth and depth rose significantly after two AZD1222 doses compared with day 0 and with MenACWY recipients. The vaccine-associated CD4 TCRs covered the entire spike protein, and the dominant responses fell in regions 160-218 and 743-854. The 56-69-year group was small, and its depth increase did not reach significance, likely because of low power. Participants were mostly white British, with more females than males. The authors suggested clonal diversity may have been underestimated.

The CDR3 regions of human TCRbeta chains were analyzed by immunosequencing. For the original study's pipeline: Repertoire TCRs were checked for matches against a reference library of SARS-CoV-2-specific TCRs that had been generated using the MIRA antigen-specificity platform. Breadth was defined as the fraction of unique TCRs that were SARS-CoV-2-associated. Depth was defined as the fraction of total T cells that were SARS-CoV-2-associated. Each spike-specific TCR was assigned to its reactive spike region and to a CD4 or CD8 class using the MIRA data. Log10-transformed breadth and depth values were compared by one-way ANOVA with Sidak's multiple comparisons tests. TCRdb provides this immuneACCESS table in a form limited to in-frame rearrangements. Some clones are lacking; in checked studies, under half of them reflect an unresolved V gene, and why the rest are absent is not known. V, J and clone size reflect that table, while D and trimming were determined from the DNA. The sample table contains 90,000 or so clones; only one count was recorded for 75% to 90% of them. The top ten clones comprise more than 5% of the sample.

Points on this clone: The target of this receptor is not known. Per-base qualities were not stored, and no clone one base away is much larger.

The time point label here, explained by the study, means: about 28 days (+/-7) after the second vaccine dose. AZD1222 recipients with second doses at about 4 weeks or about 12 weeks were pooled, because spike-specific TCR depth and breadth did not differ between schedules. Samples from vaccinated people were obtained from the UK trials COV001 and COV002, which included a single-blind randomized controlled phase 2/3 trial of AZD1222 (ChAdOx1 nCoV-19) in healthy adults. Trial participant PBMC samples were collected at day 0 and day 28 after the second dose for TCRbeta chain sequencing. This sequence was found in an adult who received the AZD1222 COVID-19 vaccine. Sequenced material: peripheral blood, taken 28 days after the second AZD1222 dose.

The CDR3: CASTGGVGYGYTF. In nucleotides, the sequence is TGTGCCAGCACCGGGGGGGTTGGCTATGGCTACACCTTC. The sequence links TRBV28 to TRBJ1-2; TRBD1 is a possible D gene, resting on 5 matching bases. The CDR3 numbers 13 residues from cysteine through phenylalanine. Only CDR3 DNA is held: 39 bases, read in frame from base 1. Based on the germline V gene, the CDR1 and CDR2 sequences are MDHEN and SYDVKM. Deletion took 7 bases off V and 4 bases off J, with a span of 13 bases between the germline ends.